These 20 T cell receptor beta chains came from one sample sequenced in a study of shared clonotypes between healthy human individuals. The assay was immunoSEQ multiplex PCR, and TCRdb's table has in-frame clones only and misses some. The data show over a million clones, with roughly 96% seen just once and more than 0.9% held by the top ten. Sequenced sample: naive CD4+ T cells sorted from blood. This sample's subset: CD45RA+ positively selected. The receptors here all came from a man aged 25 to 40 in good health.

The chain uses TRBV2 and TRBJ2-7; weak D call: TRBD1 (5 bases). V dropped 9 bases and J dropped 4 bases, with 10 bases sitting between them. CDR3 length equals 11 residues. Germline lookup yields CDR1 SNHLY and CDR2 FYNNEI. Here the CDR3 reads CASSRAYEQYF. CDR3 nucleotide sequence: TGTGCCAGTAGCAGGGCGTACGAGCAGTACTTC.

CDR3 sequence reads: CASRDPVGQYF. Written as DNA, the CDR3 is TGTGCCAGCAGAGACCCGGTCGGGCAGTACTTC. V is TRBV2 and J is TRBJ2-7; D gene ambiguous. The CDR3 covers 11 residues. Germline loops: CDR1 SNHLY, CDR2 FYNNEI. The ends were cut back, 6 bases at V and 9 bases at J, with 12 bases in the middle.

This clone showed up just a few times. Additional DNA sequences in this sample encode the identical CDR3. The gene calls are TRBV18 and TRBJ2-2; possible D gene TRBD2, 5 bases. There are 13 residues in the CDR3. V was shortened by 2 bases and J by 6 bases, with 7 bases between the two germline ends. The germline gives CDR1 KGHSH, CDR2 LQKENI. As DNA, the CDR3 is TGTGCCAGCTCACCATTGGAGGCCGGGGAGCTGTTTTTT. As protein: CASSPLEAGELFF. The complete variable domain, with remaining parts taken from reference TRBV18 and TRBJ2-2, reads NAGVMQNPRHLVRRRGQEARLRCSPMKGHSHVYWYRQLPEEGLKFMVYLQKENIIDESGMPKERFSAEFPKEGPSILRIQQVVRGDSAAYFCASSPLEAGELFFGEGSRLTVL.

Here the CDR3 reads CAIRTFYEQYF. The CDR3 bases are TGTGCCATCCGGACATTCTACGAGCAGTACTTC. The chain recombines TRBV6-5 with TRBJ2-7, with a tentative D call TRBD1 (5 bases). Germline V gives CDR1 MNHEY, CDR2 SVGAGI. Trimming left V 10 bases short and J 3 bases short, with 10 bases between. This CDR3 spans 11 amino acids.

The rearrangement links TRBV28 to TRBJ1-5, with unresolved D. The germline V gene has CDR1 MDHEN and CDR2 SYDVKM. V was shortened by 5 bases and J by 2 bases, with 25 bases between the two germline ends. The CDR3 length is 19 residues. CDR3 loop: CASSPHKPGPEGGNQPQHF. The CDR3 DNA follows: TGTGCCAGCAGTCCTCACAAGCCCGGGCCCGAGGGCGGCAATCAGCCCCAGCATTTT.

The chain has TRBV7-2 and TRBJ2-5; 8 bases are a match to TRBD2. J gave up 2 bases and V 0 bases, and 2 bases lay outside the gene matches. Germline lookup yields CDR1 SGHTA and CDR2 FQGNSA. This CDR3 comprises 15 residues. The CDR3 region has the DNA TGTGCCAGCAGCTTAGCGGCTAGCGGGCAAGAGACCCAGTACTTC. Amino acids: CASSLAASGQETQYF.

To note about this clone: Distinct nucleotide sequences in the sample also encode this CDR3. The chain is built from TRBV19 and TRBJ2-7, with 7 positions matching TRBD1. The junction had 3 bases not matched to a gene; V was cut back by 3 bases and J by 1 base. From germline, CDR1 is LNHDA and CDR2 SQIVND (reference sequence). CDR3 length: 14 residues. The CDR3 is CASSIRDSSYEQYF. In nucleotides, the CDR3 is TGTGCCAGTAGTATCCGGGACAGTTCCTACGAGCAGTACTTC.

To note about this clone: At one end, the junction sequence differs from germline, possibly due to a read error. The V gene is TRBV28, the J gene TRBJ1-4; tentatively, D is TRBD1 (5 bases). The CDR3 length is 9 residues. Germline V gene sequence: CDR1 MDHEN, CDR2 SYDVKM. CDR3 region: CASRGRRIF. DNA for the CDR3: TGTGCCAGCAGGGGACGGCGGATTTTT.

The chain combines TRBV30 with TRBJ2-1; 8 nucleotides agree with TRBD2. Losses at the gene ends were 0 bases for V and 5 bases for J; bases not matched to a gene: 3. Germline values: CDR1 GTSNPN, CDR2 SVGIG (reference sequence). CDR3 length: 14 residues. CDR3 sequence: CAWSVLAANNEQFF. CDR3 DNA sequence: TGTGCCTGGAGTGTACTAGCGGCAAACAATGAGCAGTTCTTC.

The V gene is TRBV14, the J gene TRBJ1-1, with D maybe TRBD1 (5 bases). Germline V gene sequence: CDR1 SGHDN, CDR2 FVKESK. V was shortened by 1 base and J by 0 bases, with 9 bases between the two germline ends. This CDR3 comprises 15 residues. Here the CDR3 DNA reads TGTGCCAGCAGCCAAGGCGACAGAATGAACACTGAAGCTTTCTTT. Its translation is CASSQGDRMNTEAFF.

This clone was observed a single time. J is TRBJ2-1 and V is TRBV28, with 9 bases matching TRBD2. Germline CDR1 is MDHEN and CDR2 is SYDVKM. CDR3 length: 12 amino acids. Germline trimming cut 7 bases from V and 15 bases from J; bases unmatched to any gene: 10. The CDR3 nucleotides read TGTGCCAGCACCCGGCGGGGGGGGATGGGGTTCTTC. Amino acid sequence: CASTRRGGMGFF.

The chain has TRBV9 and TRBJ2-1; a weak D match, TRBD1 (5 bases). The germline V gene has CDR1 SGDLS and CDR2 YYNGEE. V lost 0 bases and J lost 6, with 10 bases in between. The CDR3 loop spans 14 amino acids. CDR3 DNA: TGTGCCAGCAGCGTAGCAGGGCAGGGCAATGAGCAGTTCTTC. Protein product: CASSVAGQGNEQFF.

The gene calls are TRBV15 and TRBJ2-7; 11 nucleotides agree with TRBD1. There are 16 residues in the CDR3. Germline values: CDR1 LNHNV, CDR2 YYDKDF (reference sequence). Trimming took 6 bases from V and 5 from J; bases not matched to a gene: 12. The CDR3 DNA reads as TGTGCCACCAGGGAAAAGCGGACAGGGGGCTGGGACGAGCAGTACTTC. Translating it yields CATREKRTGGWDEQYF.

This sequence joins TRBV15 and TRBJ2-3, with TRBD2 matching over 10 bases. Germline CDR1 and CDR2: LNHNV and YYDKDF (reference sequence). J was trimmed by 2 bases and V by 0 bases; bases with no gene match: 14. The CDR3 is 20 residues long. CDR3 sequence reads: CATSREPPSGRTKLTDTQYF. The DNA for the CDR3 is TGTGCCACCAGCAGAGAACCCCCTAGCGGGAGAACGAAACTCACAGATACGCAGTATTTT.

The chain is built from TRBV2 and TRBJ2-4; the match to TRBD1 covers 7 bases. V lost 5 bases, J lost 4 bases, and 5 bases stayed unmatched. Looked up from germline, CDR1 is SNHLY and CDR2 is FYNNEI. This CDR3 contains 14 residues. CDR3 sequence reads: CASSSPRGKNIQYF. DNA for the CDR3: TGTGCCAGCAGTTCCCCCAGGGGGAAAAACATTCAGTACTTC.

CDR3 DNA: TGCGCCAGCAGCACGGGACAGGGGTTCCACGAGCAGTACTTC. Protein product: CASSTGQGFHEQYF. The rearrangement uses TRBV10-1 and TRBJ2-7; 10 nucleotides align to TRBD1. After removal of 6 bases from V and 5 bases from J, the junction contained 7 bases not matched to a gene. Germline CDR1 WNHNN, CDR2 SYGVQD (reference sequence). The CDR3 runs to 14 residues.

A few counts support this clone. The J gene is TRBJ1-2, the V gene TRBV25-1; possibly TRBD1 for D (5 bases). From germline, CDR1 is MGHDK and CDR2 SYGVNS. Deletions cut 5 bases from V and 5 bases from J, with 18 bases between. The CDR3 is 15 residues long. The CDR3 DNA reads TGTGCCAGCAGTACCGCAAACCGAGGGGTTTATGGCTACACCTTC. Translation gives CASSTANRGVYGYTF.

This clone was counted a few times. Sequence at one end of the junction differs from germline and may be a read error. The V call is TRBV7-7, the J call TRBJ2-2; the D gene could be TRBD1 or TRBD2 (5 bases each). This CDR3 contains 17 residues. Germline CDR1 and CDR2: SSHAT and FNYEAQ (reference sequence). CDR3 in DNA: TGTGCTAGCAGTCGAATGGGGGTGGGAGTACTCGCCGGGGAGCTGTTTTTT. As protein: CASSRMGVGVLAGELFF.

This clone came up once. This chain links TRBV6-1 with TRBJ2-1; 7 nucleotides line up with TRBD1. The CDR3 is 13 residues long. The germline V gene has CDR1 MNHNS and CDR2 SASEGT. The trim removed 6 bases at V and 4 bases at J, leaving 3 bases unmatched. CDR3 loop: CASRGDSYNEQFF. CDR3 nucleotides: TGTGCCAGCAGGGGGGACAGTTACAATGAGCAGTTCTTC.

The chain carries TRBV7-2 and TRBJ1-1; a weak D match, TRBD1 (5 bases). The CDR3 is made up of 14 amino acids. The germline V and J ends were trimmed by 5 bases and 5 bases, with 15 bases remaining between them. The germline CDR1 and CDR2 sequences are SGHTA and FQGNSA. The CDR3: CASSPGPGRTEAFF. The CDR3 bases are TGTGCCAGCAGCCCTGGACCAGGGCGAACTGAAGCTTTCTTT.